What follows describes a single T cell receptor beta chain. The germline V gene encodes CDR1 LNHDA and CDR2 SQIVND (reference sequence). CDR3 length: 14 amino acids. With 5 bases clipped from V and 4 bases from J, the junction kept 4 bases outside the gene matches. These data originate in a study of blood T cell repertoires in COVID-19. The overall study: Researchers got acute and convalescent COVID-19 samples from the United States, Italy and Spain. T cells, B-cell-depleted T cells, or PBMCs provided the cDNA or gDNA that served as material.

Original processing methods: Counts of nucleated cells, estimated from reference gene primer amplification, were obtained. Measured with immunoSEQ multiplex PCR; TCRdb has only the in-frame clones, and not every one. D and trimming were read from the DNA, whereas the V and J calls and clone size are those reported in that table. The table shows roughly 150,000 clones, with roughly 84% occurring only once. The origin of this receptor is a human donor in a cohort sampled during active COVID-19. The sequenced sample was peripheral blood. J is TRBJ1-2 and V is TRBV19; 10 bases fit TRBD1. The CDR3 sequence: CASSQTGGAYGYTF. The CDR3 DNA reads as TGTGCCAGTAGTCAGACAGGGGGCGCCTATGGCTACACCTTC.